A selection of T cell receptor beta chains follows, all from one sample in a study of blood T cells in healthy people across ages. TCRdb re-called the 5' RACE reads through MiXCR, storing one row per CDR3 protein. The sample has more than 1 million distinct CDR3 sequences, roughly 45% seen once. The sequencing input was blood. The source of these receptors is a woman in her fifties or sixties in good health. The CDR3 runs from the conserved cysteine through the conserved F or W. Fields, in order: J gene, D gene, clone size, V gene, CDR3 DNA, CDR3 protein. D genes are given only for firm matches. A clone size is listed for some rows: how often the clone was seen (once, few, many), or a class if it is expanded.

TRBJ2-7 TRBD1 NA TRBV6-5 TGTGCCAGCAGGACAGGGAGAGTTGTGGGTCACGAGCAGTACTTC CASRTGRVVGHEQYF
TRBJ1-2 NA many TRBV29-1 TGCAGCGTTGAAGCGCCAGGCGGCTACACCTTC CSVEAPGGYTF
TRBJ2-7 NA NA TRBV15 TGTGCCACCAGCAACAGGGGGGGCTCCTACGAGCAGTACTTC CATSNRGGSYEQYF
TRBJ2-7 NA NA TRBV20-1 TGCAGTGCTAGAGGAGACGAGCCACCCTACGAGCAGTACTTC CSARGDEPPYEQYF
TRBJ2-5 TRBD1 NA TRBV2 TGTGCCAGCAGTGATAACAGGGGAAAACAAGAGACCCAGTACTTC CASSDNRGKQETQYF
TRBJ1-1 TRBD1 NA TRBV29-1 TGCAGCGCTGGGGACAGGGGCGGAACTGAAGCTTTCTTT CSAGDRGGTEAFF
TRBJ2-7 NA NA TRBV5-1 TGCGCCAGCAGCTTGGATTGGGTAGCGGACTTTAACTACGAGCAGTACTTC CASSLDWVADFNYEQYF
TRBJ2-7 TRBD2 NA TRBV20-1 TGCAGTGCAGTAGGGACTAGCGACGAGCAGTACTTC CSAVGTSDEQYF
TRBJ2-1 TRBD2 NA TRBV7-2 TGTGCCAGCAGCGAGCGCGGGAGGGCCTATCTCTACAATGAGCAGTTCTTC CASSERGRAYLYNEQFF
TRBJ2-3 NA NA TRBV5-1 TGCGCCAGCAGCTTGGGGGCGCGGGAAAGCACAGATACGCAGTATTTT CASSLGARESTDTQYF